This T cell receptor beta chain came from a study of OX40 agonist ivuxolimab in advanced cancers. Study summary: Dose-escalation subjects each had hepatocellular carcinoma, melanoma, renal cell or head and neck cancer. Participants, 80% to 90% male, averaged approximately 65 years of age, ranging from about 23 to 79.

Sequencing was performed with immunoSEQ multiplex PCR; in TCRdb, only in-frame clones are kept and a portion is missing. The table has tens of thousands of clones, around 91% seen once. The junction had 7 bases not matched to a gene; V was cut back by 5 bases and J by 7 bases. Germline V lookup: CDR1 PRHDT, CDR2 FYEKMQ (reference sequence). This CDR3 is built from 14 residues. This rearrangement joins TRBV13 to TRBJ2-7; 11 nucleotides agree with TRBD1. The material was CD4+ or CD8+ T cells sorted from blood, obtained in a trial of the OX40 agonist ivuxolimab. The receptor was isolated from an adult with an advanced solid tumor such as melanoma, head and neck, liver or kidney cancer. CDR3 nucleotide sequence: TGTGCCAGCAGCAGAGGACAGGGGGCTGAAGAGCAGTACTTC. Protein product: CASSRGQGAEEQYF.